The clone carrying this TCR beta chain showed up many times. Researchers took RNA transcripts and amplified the TCR beta CDR3 regions from them. TCR CDR3 regions were first amplified by RT-PCR with HTBI primers. TCRdb reprocessed the multiplex PCR reads via MiXCR and lists one record per CDR3 protein. This table holds around 500,000 distinct CDR3 sequences, 11% to 15% found once. The data belong to a study of T cells in Graves' hyperthyroidism and ophthalmopathy. The V and J ends lost 4 bases and 2 bases, in that order; junction bases with no gene match: 5. The V gene's germline CDR1 is MDHEN and CDR2 SYDVKM. The CDR3 length is 16 residues.

The chain recombines TRBV28 with TRBJ1-3, with TRBD1 identical over 10 bases. The sample taken for sequencing was blood. This TCR was recovered from a woman aged 40 to 50 with Graves' hyperthyroidism. The DNA for the CDR3 is TGTGCCAGCAGTTCACTCGGACAGGGGGCTGGAAACACCATATATTTT. Translation gives CASSSLGQGAGNTIYF.